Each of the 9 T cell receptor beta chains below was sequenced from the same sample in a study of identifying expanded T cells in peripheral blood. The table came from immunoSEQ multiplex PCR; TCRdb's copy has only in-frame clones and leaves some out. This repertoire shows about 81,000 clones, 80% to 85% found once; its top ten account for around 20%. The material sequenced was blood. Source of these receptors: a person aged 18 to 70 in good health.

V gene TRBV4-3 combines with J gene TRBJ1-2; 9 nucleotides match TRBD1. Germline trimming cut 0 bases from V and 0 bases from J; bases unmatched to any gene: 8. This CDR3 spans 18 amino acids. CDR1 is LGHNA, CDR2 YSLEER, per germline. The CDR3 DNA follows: TGCGCCAGCAGCCAAGACCGGGACAGGGAGTTAGCTAACTATGGCTACACCTTC. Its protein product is CASSQDRDRELANYGYTF.

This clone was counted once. As DNA, the CDR3 is TGTGCCAGCAGCTTAAGGGGGCGCGTCGCCGGGGAGCTGTTTTTT. It translates to CASSLRGRVAGELFF. This chain uses TRBV7-9 with TRBJ2-2; 7 bases line up with TRBD1. Germline V gene data show CDR1 as SEHNR and CDR2 as FQNEAQ (reference sequence). V shed 2 bases, J shed 6 bases, and the junction held 6 bases outside the gene matches. This CDR3 region has 15 residues. Full variable domain (missing parts from reference TRBV7-9 and TRBJ2-2): DTGVSQNPRHKITKRGQNVTFRCDPISEHNRLYWYRQTLGQGPEFLTYFQNEAQLEKSRLLSDRFSAERPKGSFSTLEIQRTEQGDSAMYLCASSLRGRVAGELFFGEGSRLTVL.

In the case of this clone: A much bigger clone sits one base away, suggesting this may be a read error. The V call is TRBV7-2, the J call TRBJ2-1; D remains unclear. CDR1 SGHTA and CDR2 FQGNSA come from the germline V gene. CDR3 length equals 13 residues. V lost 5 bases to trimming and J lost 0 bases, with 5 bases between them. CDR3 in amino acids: CASSPSSYNEQFF. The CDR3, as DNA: TGTGCCAGCAGCCCTAGCTCCTACAATGAGCAGTTCTTC.

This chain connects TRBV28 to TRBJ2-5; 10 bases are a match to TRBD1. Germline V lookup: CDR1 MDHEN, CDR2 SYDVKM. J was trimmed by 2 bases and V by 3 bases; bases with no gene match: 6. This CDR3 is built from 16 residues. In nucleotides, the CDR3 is TGTGCCAGCAGTTTGCTAGGGACAGGGGCTCAAGAGACCCAGTACTTC. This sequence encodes CASSLLGTGAQETQYF.

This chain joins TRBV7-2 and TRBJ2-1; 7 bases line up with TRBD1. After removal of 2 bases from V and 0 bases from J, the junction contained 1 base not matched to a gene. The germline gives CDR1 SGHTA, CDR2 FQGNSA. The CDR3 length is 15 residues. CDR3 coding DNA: TGTGCCAGCAGCTTAAGGGACAGCTCCTACAATGAGCAGTTCTTC. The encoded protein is CASSLRDSSYNEQFF.

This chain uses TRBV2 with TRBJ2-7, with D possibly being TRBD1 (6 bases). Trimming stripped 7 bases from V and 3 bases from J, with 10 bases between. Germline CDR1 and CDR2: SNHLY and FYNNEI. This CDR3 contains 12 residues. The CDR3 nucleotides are TGTGCCAGCAACACGGACAGCTACGAGCAGTACTTC. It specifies CASNTDSYEQYF.

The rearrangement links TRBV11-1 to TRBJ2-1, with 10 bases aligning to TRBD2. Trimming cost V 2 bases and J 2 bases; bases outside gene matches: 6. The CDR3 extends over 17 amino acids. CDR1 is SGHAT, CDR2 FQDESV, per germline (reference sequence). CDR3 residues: CASSLTSGKLPYNEQFF. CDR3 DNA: TGTGCCAGCAGCTTAACTAGCGGGAAATTGCCCTACAATGAGCAGTTCTTC.

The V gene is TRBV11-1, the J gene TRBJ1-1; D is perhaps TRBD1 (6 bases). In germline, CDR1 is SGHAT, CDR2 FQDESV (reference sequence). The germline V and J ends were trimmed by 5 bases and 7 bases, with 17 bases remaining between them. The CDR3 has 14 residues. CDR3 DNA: TGTGCCAGCAGCCCGCGGGGATGGGGACATGAAGCTTTCTTT. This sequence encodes CASSPRGWGHEAFF.

The CDR3 coding sequence is TGTGCCAGCAGTCCGCCAAATTACCCGAACACTGAAGCTTTCTTT. Its translation: CASSPPNYPNTEAFF. The V call is TRBV27, the J call TRBJ1-1; no reliable D call. The CDR3 runs to 15 residues. Germline assignment: CDR1 MNHEY and CDR2 SMNVEV (reference sequence). Deletions cut 5 bases from V and 1 base from J, with 14 bases between.